This TCR beta chain stems from a study of T cell repertoires in cytomegalovirus infection. Study results and limitations: Within the response measured ex vivo, HLA-C-restricted CMV-specific TCR beta clonotypes were dominant. CMV carriers with the relevant HLA were identified by cumulative public TCR beta family frequency.

The sample holds one count of this clonotype. Antigen unknown. CDR1 is SNHLY and CDR2 is FYNNEI in the germline V gene. With 2 bases removed from V and 0 bases from J, the gap between germline ends came to 11 bases. The CDR3 sequence is 16 residues long. TCRdb passed the reads through MiXCR, listing each CDR3 protein once. This sample has around 450,000 distinct CDR3 sequences; approximately 31% occur once, and the top ten carry about 13%. V and J are TRBV2 and TRBJ2-1; D gene unclear. The receptor comes from a human donor in good health (CMV status not recorded). Some clones in this sample may be carry-over from other donors' samples. The sample consisted of PBMCs. Written as DNA, the CDR3 is TGTGCCAGCAGTGAAAGGCCAAGAAGCTCCTACAATGAGCAGTTCTTC. It yields the protein CASSERPRSSYNEQFF.